A selection of T cell receptor beta chains follows, all from one sample in a study of radiotherapy plus CTLA-4 blockade in lung cancer. Assay: immunoSEQ multiplex PCR; the TCRdb copy retains only in-frame clones and omits some. Of roughly 97,000 clones listed, 65% to 75% are singletons. The material was peripheral blood, obtained from a patient treated with radiotherapy plus ipilimumab. All receptors derive from a human donor with non-small cell lung cancer who had a partial response to radiotherapy plus ipilimumab. Some clones in this sample may be carry-over from other donors' samples. CDR3s include the opening cysteine and the closing phenylalanine or tryptophan. D genes are given only for firm matches. Rows give clone size only sometimes, using once, few, many, or a class for an expanded clone.

d_call: NA; clone_size: NA; j_call: TRBJ1-1; v_call: TRBV5-1; cdr3_nt: TGCGCCAGCAGCTTGGCCAATACGGTTATGAACACTGAAGCTTTCTTT; cdr3_aa: CASSLANTVMNTEAFF
d_call: TRBD2; clone_size: NA; j_call: TRBJ2-5; v_call: TRBV11-2; cdr3_nt: TGTGCCAGCAGCCGTCGTAGCGGGAGTGAGACCCAGTACTTC; cdr3_aa: CASSRRSGSETQYF
d_call: TRBD2; clone_size: NA; j_call: TRBJ2-3; v_call: TRBV5-1; cdr3_nt: TGCGCCAGCAGACTTAGCGGGGGCACAGATACGCAGTATTTT; cdr3_aa: CASRLSGGTDTQYF
d_call: TRBD1; clone_size: NA; j_call: TRBJ2-3; v_call: TRBV5-1; cdr3_nt: TGCGCCAGCAGCTCGCCGGGACAGGGAATCACAGATACGCAGTATTTT; cdr3_aa: CASSSPGQGITDTQYF
d_call: TRBD2; clone_size: NA; j_call: TRBJ2-7; v_call: TRBV28; cdr3_nt: TGTGCCAGCACCCGGGAGGCCGTCGGCGAGCAGTACTTC; cdr3_aa: CASTREAVGEQYF
d_call: TRBD1; clone_size: once; j_call: TRBJ2-3; v_call: TRBV30; cdr3_nt: TGTGCCTGGAGTGTAGACAGGGGCACAGATACGCAGTATTTT; cdr3_aa: CAWSVDRGTDTQYF
d_call: NA; clone_size: NA; j_call: TRBJ1-1; v_call: TRBV5-1; cdr3_nt: TGCGCCAGCAGCTTGTATCGACAGACGAACACTGAAGCTTTCTTT; cdr3_aa: CASSLYRQTNTEAFF
d_call: NA; clone_size: NA; j_call: TRBJ2-1; v_call: TRBV4-3; cdr3_nt: TGCGCCAGCAGCCAAGTCTGGCGGGGCTCGTCCTACAATGAGCAGTTCTTC; cdr3_aa: CASSQVWRGSSYNEQFF
d_call: NA; clone_size: NA; j_call: TRBJ1-5; v_call: TRBV5-4; cdr3_nt: TGTGCCAGCAGCTTGGCCGGGGTTAGGCAGCCCCAGCATTTT; cdr3_aa: CASSLAGVRQPQHF
d_call: NA; clone_size: NA; j_call: TRBJ1-2; v_call: TRBV4-1; cdr3_nt: TGCGCCAGCAGCCACGAACAGGAAGCGTTTTATGGCTACACCTTC; cdr3_aa: CASSHEQEAFYGYTF
d_call: TRBD2; clone_size: NA; j_call: TRBJ2-1; v_call: TRBV11-2; cdr3_nt: TGTGCCAGCAGCACAACGGTGGGACTAGTGGGTGAGCAGTTCTTC; cdr3_aa: CASSTTVGLVGEQFF
d_call: NA; clone_size: NA; j_call: TRBJ1-5; v_call: TRBV27; cdr3_nt: TGTGCCAGCAGTTTATCTACGGGTGGCAATCAGCCCCAGCATTTT; cdr3_aa: CASSLSTGGNQPQHF
d_call: TRBD1; clone_size: NA; j_call: TRBJ1-1; v_call: TRBV7-9; cdr3_nt: TGTGCCAGCAGCCCCGGGACAGAGAACACTGAAGCTTTCTTT; cdr3_aa: CASSPGTENTEAFF
d_call: TRBD1; clone_size: once; j_call: TRBJ2-3; v_call: TRBV4-2; cdr3_nt: TGTGCCAGCAGCCAAGGGGGCGCAGGGGGTCCTAGCACAGATACGCAGTATTTT; cdr3_aa: CASSQGGAGGPSTDTQYF
d_call: NA; clone_size: once; j_call: TRBJ1-6; v_call: TRBV30; cdr3_nt: TGTGCCTGGAGTGTACCCCACGGTGGTAATTCACCCCTCCACTTT; cdr3_aa: CAWSVPHGGNSPLHF
d_call: NA; clone_size: NA; j_call: TRBJ2-7; v_call: TRBV5-6; cdr3_nt: TGTGCCAGCAGCCGTCCCGGGACTTCTCGATACGAGCAGTACTTC; cdr3_aa: CASSRPGTSRYEQYF
d_call: NA; clone_size: NA; j_call: TRBJ2-5; v_call: TRBV28; cdr3_nt: TGTGCCAGCAGTTCGTACAGGGCCCAAGAGACCCAGTACTTC; cdr3_aa: CASSSYRAQETQYF
d_call: TRBD1; clone_size: NA; j_call: TRBJ1-2; v_call: TRBV15; cdr3_nt: TGTGCCACCAGTCTGACAGGGGGGGATGGCTACACCTTC; cdr3_aa: CATSLTGGDGYTF
d_call: TRBD2; clone_size: NA; j_call: TRBJ2-1; v_call: TRBV5-4; cdr3_nt: TGTGCCAGCAGCGCCGGACTAGCGGCCTACAATGAGCAGTTCTTC; cdr3_aa: CASSAGLAAYNEQFF
d_call: TRBD2; clone_size: NA; j_call: TRBJ2-7; v_call: TRBV10-3; cdr3_nt: TGTGCCATCAGGGGGACTAGCGGGAGGGCCGGCGAGCAGTACTTC; cdr3_aa: CAIRGTSGRAGEQYF
d_call: NA; clone_size: NA; j_call: TRBJ2-5; v_call: TRBV5-1; cdr3_nt: TGCGCCAGCAGTATTACCCAGGGACAAGAGACCCAGTACTTC; cdr3_aa: CASSITQGQETQYF
d_call: TRBD2; clone_size: NA; j_call: TRBJ2-3; v_call: TRBV5-1; cdr3_nt: TGCGCCAGCAGCTTGGGGGGGACTAGCGGGTTCGATACGCAGTATTTT; cdr3_aa: CASSLGGTSGFDTQYF
d_call: NA; clone_size: NA; j_call: TRBJ2-2; v_call: TRBV4-2; cdr3_nt: TGTGCCAGCAGCCAACTGAACACCGGGGAGCTGTTTTTT; cdr3_aa: CASSQLNTGELFF
d_call: TRBD1; clone_size: NA; j_call: TRBJ2-1; v_call: TRBV19; cdr3_nt: TGTGCCAGTAGCCCAGGGGGATACGAGGGCAATGAGCAGTTCTTC; cdr3_aa: CASSPGGYEGNEQFF
d_call: NA; clone_size: few; j_call: TRBJ2-2; v_call: TRBV5-4; cdr3_nt: TGTGCCAGCAGCTTGGTGGGCAGTGACGGGGAGCTGTTTTTT; cdr3_aa: CASSLVGSDGELFF
d_call: TRBD2; clone_size: NA; j_call: TRBJ2-7; v_call: TRBV13; cdr3_nt: TGTGCCAGCAGCTTTAGCGGGGGGGCCTACGAGCAGTACTTC; cdr3_aa: CASSFSGGAYEQYF
d_call: NA; clone_size: NA; j_call: TRBJ2-5; v_call: TRBV7-6; cdr3_nt: TGTGCCAGCAGCTTAGGGGGGGGCCCCGGAGAGACCCAGTACTTC; cdr3_aa: CASSLGGGPGETQYF